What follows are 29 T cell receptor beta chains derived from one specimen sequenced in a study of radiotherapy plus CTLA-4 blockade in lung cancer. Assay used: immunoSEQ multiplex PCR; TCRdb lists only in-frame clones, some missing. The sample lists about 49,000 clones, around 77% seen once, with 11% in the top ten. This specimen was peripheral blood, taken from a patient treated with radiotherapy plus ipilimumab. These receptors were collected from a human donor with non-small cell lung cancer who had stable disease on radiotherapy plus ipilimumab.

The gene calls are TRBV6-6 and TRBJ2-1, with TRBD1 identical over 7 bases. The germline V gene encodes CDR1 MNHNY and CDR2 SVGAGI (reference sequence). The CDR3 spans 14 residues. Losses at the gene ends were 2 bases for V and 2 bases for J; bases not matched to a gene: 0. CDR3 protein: CASSYTGAYNEQFF. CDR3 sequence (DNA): TGTGCCAGCAGTTACACAGGGGCCTACAATGAGCAGTTCTTC.

This CDR3 is CASSLAPQAYNEQFF. The CDR3 region has the DNA TGTGCCAGCAGCTTGGCCCCCCAGGCCTACAATGAGCAGTTCTTC. The V gene is TRBV5-8, the J gene TRBJ2-1; D uncertain. Germline V gene sequence: CDR1 SGHTS, CDR2 YDEGEE. This CDR3 is built from 15 residues. With 0 bases removed from V and 2 bases from J, the gap between germline ends came to 9 bases.

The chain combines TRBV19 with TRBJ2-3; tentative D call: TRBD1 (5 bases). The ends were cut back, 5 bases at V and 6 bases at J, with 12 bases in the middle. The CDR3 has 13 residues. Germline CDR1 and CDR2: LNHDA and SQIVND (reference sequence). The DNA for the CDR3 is TGTGCCAGTAGTCTACAGGTCGCGGATACGCAGTATTTT. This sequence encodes CASSLQVADTQYF.

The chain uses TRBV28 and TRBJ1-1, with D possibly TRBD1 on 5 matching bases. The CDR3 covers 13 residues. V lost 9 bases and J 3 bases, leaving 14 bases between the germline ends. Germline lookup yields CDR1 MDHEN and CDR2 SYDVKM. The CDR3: CASGGAQYTEAFF. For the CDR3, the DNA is TGTGCCAGTGGTGGGGCGCAGTACACTGAAGCTTTCTTT.

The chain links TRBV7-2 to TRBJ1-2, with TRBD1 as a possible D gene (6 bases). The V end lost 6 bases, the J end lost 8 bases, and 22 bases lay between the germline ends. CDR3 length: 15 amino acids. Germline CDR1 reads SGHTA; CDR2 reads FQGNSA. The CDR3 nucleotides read TGTGCCAGCAGGTTGGGAGGGGGGGAGTTTGGGGGCTACACCTTC. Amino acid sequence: CASRLGGGEFGGYTF.

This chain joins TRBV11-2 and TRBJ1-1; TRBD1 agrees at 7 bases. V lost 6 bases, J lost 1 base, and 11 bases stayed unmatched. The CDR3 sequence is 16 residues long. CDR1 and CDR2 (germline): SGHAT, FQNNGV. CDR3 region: CASRIPDRPKNTEAFF. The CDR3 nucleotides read TGTGCCAGCAGGATTCCGGACAGGCCAAAGAACACTGAAGCTTTCTTT. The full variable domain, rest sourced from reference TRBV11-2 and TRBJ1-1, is EAGVAQSPRYKIIEKRQSVAFWCNPISGHATLYWYQQILGQGPKLLIQFQNNGVVDDSQLPKDRFSAERLKGVDSTLKIQPAKLEDSAVYLCASRIPDRPKNTEAFFGQGTRLTVV.

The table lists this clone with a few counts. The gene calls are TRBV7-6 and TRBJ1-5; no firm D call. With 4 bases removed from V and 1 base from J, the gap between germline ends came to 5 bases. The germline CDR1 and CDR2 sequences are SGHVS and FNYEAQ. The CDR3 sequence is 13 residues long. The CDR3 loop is CASSSDSNQPQHF. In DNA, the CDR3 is TGTGCCAGCAGCTCCGACAGCAATCAGCCCCAGCATTTT. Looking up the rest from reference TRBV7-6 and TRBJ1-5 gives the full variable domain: GAGVSQSPRYKVTKRGQDVALRCDPISGHVSLYWYRQALGQGPEFLTYFNYEAQQDKSGLPNDRFSAERPEGSISTLTIQRTEQRDSAMYRCASSSDSNQPQHFGDGTRLSIL.

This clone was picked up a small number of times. The CDR3 reads CASSSDPREGLFF. As DNA, the CDR3 is TGCGCCAGCAGCTCCGACCCCAGGGAAGGACTGTTTTTT. The rearrangement uses TRBV5-1 and TRBJ1-4; weak D call: TRBD1 (5 bases). V was clipped by 3 bases and J by 13 bases, with 16 bases between them. This CDR3 region has 13 residues. Germline V gene sequence: CDR1 SGHRS, CDR2 YFSETQ. The full variable domain, its missing parts supplied by reference TRBV5-1 and TRBJ1-4, is KAGVTQTPRYLIKTRGQQVTLSCSPISGHRSVSWYQQTPGQGLQFLFEYFSETQRNKGNFPGRFSGRQFSNSRSEMNVSTLELGDSALYLCASSSDPREGLFFGSGTQLSVL.

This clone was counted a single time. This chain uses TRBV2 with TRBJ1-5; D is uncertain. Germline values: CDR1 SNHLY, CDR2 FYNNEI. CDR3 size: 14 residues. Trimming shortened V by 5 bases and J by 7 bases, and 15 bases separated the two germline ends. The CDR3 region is CASSLSSTLQPQHF. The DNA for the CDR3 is TGTGCCAGCAGTTTGAGCAGCACACTACAGCCCCAGCATTTT.

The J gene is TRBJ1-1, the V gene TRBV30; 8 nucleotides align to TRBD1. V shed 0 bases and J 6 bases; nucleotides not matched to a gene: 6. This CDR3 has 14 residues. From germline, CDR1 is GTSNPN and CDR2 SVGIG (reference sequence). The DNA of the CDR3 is TGTGCCTGGAGTGTAGCAGGGGGCGCCCCTGAAGCTTTCTTT. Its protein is CAWSVAGGAPEAFF. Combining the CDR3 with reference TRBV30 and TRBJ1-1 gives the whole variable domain SQTIHQWPATLVQPVGSPLSLECTVEGTSNPNLYWYRQAAGRGLQLLFYSVGIGQISSEVPQNLSASRPQDRQFILSSKKLLLSDSGFYLCAWSVAGGAPEAFFGQGTRLTVV.

This CDR3 reads CASSLVKAEAFF. The CDR3 DNA is TGTGCCAGCAGCTTGGTGAAAGCCGAAGCTTTCTTT. This chain uses TRBV5-4 with TRBJ1-1, with D unclear. Trimming pared 0 bases from V and 8 bases from J, leaving 8 bases between. The germline V gene encodes CDR1 SGHNT and CDR2 YYREEE (reference sequence). This CDR3 is built from 12 residues.

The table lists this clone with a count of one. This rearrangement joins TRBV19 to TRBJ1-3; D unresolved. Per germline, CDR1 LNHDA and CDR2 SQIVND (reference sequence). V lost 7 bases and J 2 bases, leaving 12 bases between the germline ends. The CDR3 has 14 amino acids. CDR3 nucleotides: TGTGCCAGTACCCCCACAGCGACTGGAAACACCATATATTTT. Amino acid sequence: CASTPTATGNTIYF.

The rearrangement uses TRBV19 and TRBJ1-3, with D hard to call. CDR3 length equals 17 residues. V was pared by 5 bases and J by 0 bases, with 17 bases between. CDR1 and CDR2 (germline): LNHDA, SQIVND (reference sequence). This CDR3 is CASSRSGRRSSGNTIYF. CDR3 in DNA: TGTGCCAGTAGTCGGTCGGGCAGGCGAAGCTCTGGAAACACCATATATTTT.

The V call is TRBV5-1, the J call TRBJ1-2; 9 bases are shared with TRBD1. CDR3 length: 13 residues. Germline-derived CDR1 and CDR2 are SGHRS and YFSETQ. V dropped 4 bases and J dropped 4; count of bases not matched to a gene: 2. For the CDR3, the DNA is TGCGCCAGCAGCATACAGGGGGCCTATGGCTACACCTTC. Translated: CASSIQGAYGYTF.

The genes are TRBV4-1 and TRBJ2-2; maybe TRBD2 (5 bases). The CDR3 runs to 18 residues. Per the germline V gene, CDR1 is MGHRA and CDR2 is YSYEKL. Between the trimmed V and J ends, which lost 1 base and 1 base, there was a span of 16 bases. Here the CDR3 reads CASSQALFGLENTGELFF. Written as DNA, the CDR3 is TGCGCCAGCAGCCAAGCTCTTTTCGGACTGGAGAACACCGGGGAGCTGTTTTTT.

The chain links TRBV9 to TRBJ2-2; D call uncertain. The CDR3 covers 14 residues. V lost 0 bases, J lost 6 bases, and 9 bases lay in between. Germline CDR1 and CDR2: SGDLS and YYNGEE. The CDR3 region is CASSVGPRAGELFF. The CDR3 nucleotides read TGTGCCAGCAGCGTAGGCCCCCGGGCCGGGGAGCTGTTTTTT.

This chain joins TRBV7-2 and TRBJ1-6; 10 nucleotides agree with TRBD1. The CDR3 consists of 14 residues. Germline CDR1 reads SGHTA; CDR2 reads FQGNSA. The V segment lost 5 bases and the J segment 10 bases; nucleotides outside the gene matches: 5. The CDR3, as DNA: TGTGCCAGCAGCGGCGGACAGGGGGTCTCACCCCTCCACTTT. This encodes CASSGGQGVSPLHF.

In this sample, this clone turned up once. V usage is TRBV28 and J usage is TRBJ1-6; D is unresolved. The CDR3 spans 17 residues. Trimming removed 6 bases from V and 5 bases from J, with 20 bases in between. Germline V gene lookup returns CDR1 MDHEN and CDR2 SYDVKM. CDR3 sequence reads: CASRQTSEGRHNSPLHF. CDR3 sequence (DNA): TGTGCCAGCAGACAAACGTCGGAGGGCAGGCATAATTCACCCCTCCACTTT. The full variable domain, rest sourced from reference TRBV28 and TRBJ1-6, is DVKVTQSSRYLVKRTGEKVFLECVQDMDHENMFWYRQDPGLGLRLIYFSYDVKMKEKGDIPEGYSVSREKKERFSLILESASTNQTSMYLCASRQTSEGRHNSPLHFGNGTRLTVT.

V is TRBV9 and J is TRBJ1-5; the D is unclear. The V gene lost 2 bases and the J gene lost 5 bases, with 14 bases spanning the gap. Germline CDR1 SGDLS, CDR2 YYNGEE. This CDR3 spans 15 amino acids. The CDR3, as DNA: TGTGCCAGCAGCGTTGCGCCGACGCCTGATCAGCCCCAGCATTTT. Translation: CASSVAPTPDQPQHF. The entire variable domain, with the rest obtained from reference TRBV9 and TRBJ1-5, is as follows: DSGVTQTPKHLITATGQRVTLRCSPRSGDLSVYWYQQSLDQGLQFLIQYYNGEERAKGNILERFSAQQFPDLHSELNLSSLELGDSALYFCASSVAPTPDQPQHFGDGTRLSIL.

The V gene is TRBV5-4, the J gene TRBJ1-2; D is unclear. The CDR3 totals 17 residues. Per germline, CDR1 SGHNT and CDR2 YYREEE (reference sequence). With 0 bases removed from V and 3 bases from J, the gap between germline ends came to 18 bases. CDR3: CASSLAEASMEYYGYTF. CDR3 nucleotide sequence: TGTGCCAGCAGCTTGGCCGAGGCATCGATGGAGTACTATGGCTACACCTTC.

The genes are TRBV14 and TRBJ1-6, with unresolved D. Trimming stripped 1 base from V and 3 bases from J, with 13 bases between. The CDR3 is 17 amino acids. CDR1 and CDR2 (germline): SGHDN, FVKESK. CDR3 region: CASSQGGSRVYNSPLHF. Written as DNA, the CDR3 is TGTGCCAGCAGCCAAGGAGGGAGCCGGGTCTATAATTCACCCCTCCACTTT. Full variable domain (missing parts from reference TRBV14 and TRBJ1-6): EAGVTQFPSHSVIEKGQTVTLRCDPISGHDNLYWYRRVMGKEIKFLLHFVKESKQDESGMPNNRFLAERTGGTYSTLKVQPAELEDSGVYFCASSQGGSRVYNSPLHFGNGTRLTVT.

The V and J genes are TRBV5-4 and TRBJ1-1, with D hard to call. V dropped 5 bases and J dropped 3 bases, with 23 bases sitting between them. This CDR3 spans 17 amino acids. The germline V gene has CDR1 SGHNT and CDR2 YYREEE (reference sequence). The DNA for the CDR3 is TGTGCCAGCAGTTTTTCGGTGGGAAGGGCCCGGGACACTGAAGCTTTCTTT. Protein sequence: CASSFSVGRARDTEAFF. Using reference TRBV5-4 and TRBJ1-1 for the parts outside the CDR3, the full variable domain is ETGVTQSPTHLIKTRGQQVTLRCSSQSGHNTVSWYQQALGQGPQFIFQYYREEENGRGNFPPRFSGLQFPNYSSELNVNALELDDSALYLCASSFSVGRARDTEAFFGQGTRLTVV.

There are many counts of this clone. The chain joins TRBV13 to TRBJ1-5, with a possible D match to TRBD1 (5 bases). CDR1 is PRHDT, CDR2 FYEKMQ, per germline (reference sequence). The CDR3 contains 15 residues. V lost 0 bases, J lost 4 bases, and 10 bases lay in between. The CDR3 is CASSLGRQRNQPQHF. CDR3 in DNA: TGTGCCAGCAGCTTAGGACGACAGCGGAATCAGCCCCAGCATTTT.

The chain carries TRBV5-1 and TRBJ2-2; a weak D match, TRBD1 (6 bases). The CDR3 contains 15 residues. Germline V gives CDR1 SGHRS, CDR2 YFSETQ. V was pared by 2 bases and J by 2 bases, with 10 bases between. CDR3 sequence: CASSFQGSNTGELFF. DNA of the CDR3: TGCGCCAGCAGCTTTCAGGGGAGCAACACCGGGGAGCTGTTTTTT.

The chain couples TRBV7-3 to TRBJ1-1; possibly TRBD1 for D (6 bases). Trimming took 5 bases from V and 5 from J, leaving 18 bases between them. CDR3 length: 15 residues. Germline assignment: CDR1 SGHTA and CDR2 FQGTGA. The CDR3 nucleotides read TGTGCCAGCAGCCAGTCGGGGGGCCATCGAACTGAAGCTTTCTTT. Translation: CASSQSGGHRTEAFF. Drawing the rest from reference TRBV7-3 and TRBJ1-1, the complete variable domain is GAGVSQTPSNKVTEKGKYVELRCDPISGHTALYWYRQSLGQGPEFLIYFQGTGAADDSGLPNDRFFAVRPEGSVSTLKIQRTERGDSAVYLCASSQSGGHRTEAFFGQGTRLTVV.

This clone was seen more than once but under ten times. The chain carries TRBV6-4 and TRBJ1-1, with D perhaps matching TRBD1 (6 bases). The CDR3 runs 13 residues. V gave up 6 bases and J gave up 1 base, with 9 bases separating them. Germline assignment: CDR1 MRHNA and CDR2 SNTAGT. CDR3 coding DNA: TGTGCCAGCAGCTTACAGGGGAACACTGAAGCTTTCTTT. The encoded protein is CASSLQGNTEAFF.

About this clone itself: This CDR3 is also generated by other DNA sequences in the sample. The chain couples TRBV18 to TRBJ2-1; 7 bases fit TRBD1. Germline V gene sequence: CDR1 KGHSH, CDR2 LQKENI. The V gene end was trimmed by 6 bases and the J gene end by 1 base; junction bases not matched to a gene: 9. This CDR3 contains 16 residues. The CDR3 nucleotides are TGTGCCAGCTCGCCCCCACGACAGGGATCCTACAATGAGCAGTTCTTC. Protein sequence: CASSPPRQGSYNEQFF.

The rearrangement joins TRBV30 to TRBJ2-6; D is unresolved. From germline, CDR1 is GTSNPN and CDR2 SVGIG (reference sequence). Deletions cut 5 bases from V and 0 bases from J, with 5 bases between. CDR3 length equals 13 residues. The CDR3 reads CAWSPSGANVLTF. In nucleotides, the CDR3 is TGTGCCTGGTCACCCTCTGGGGCCAACGTCCTGACTTTC.

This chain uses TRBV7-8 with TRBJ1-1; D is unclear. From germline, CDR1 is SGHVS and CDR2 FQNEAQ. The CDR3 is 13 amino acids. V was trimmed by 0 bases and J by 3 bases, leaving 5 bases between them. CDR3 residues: CASSLAAYTEAFF. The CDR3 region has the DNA TGTGCCAGCAGCTTAGCCGCTTACACTGAAGCTTTCTTT.